The sequence of this T cell receptor (beta chain) was determined in a study of early T cells in non-severe SARS-CoV-2 infection. Study overall: Whole-blood bulk RNA, unsorted, was sequenced, and chains were unpaired.

Tagging with unique molecular identifiers was applied to individual cDNA molecules. One entry per CDR3 protein results from TCRdb running MiXCR on the 5' RACE reads. In the table there are around 70,000 distinct CDR3 sequences, approximately 9% of which are singletons. The V end was cut by 1 base, the J end by 0 bases, with 12 bases between. The CDR3 has 16 amino acids. CDR1 and CDR2 from the germline V gene are SGHTA and FQGTGA. What was sequenced was whole blood. The rearrangement joins TRBV7-3 to TRBJ1-1; possibly TRBD1 for D (5 bases). This receptor was taken from an adult who was a healthcare worker with PCR-confirmed SARS-CoV-2 infection or an uninfected control (not recorded which). CDR3 amino acids: CASSLKSTELNTEAFF. The CDR3 region has the DNA TGTGCCAGCAGCTTAAAGTCGACAGAGTTGAACACTGAAGCTTTCTTT. Full variable domain (remainder filled in from reference TRBV7-3 and TRBJ1-1): GAGVSQTPSNKVTEKGKYVELRCDPISGHTALYWYRQSLGQGPEFLIYFQGTGAADDSGLPNDRFFAVRPEGSVSTLKIQRTERGDSAVYLCASSLKSTELNTEAFFGQGTRLTVV.